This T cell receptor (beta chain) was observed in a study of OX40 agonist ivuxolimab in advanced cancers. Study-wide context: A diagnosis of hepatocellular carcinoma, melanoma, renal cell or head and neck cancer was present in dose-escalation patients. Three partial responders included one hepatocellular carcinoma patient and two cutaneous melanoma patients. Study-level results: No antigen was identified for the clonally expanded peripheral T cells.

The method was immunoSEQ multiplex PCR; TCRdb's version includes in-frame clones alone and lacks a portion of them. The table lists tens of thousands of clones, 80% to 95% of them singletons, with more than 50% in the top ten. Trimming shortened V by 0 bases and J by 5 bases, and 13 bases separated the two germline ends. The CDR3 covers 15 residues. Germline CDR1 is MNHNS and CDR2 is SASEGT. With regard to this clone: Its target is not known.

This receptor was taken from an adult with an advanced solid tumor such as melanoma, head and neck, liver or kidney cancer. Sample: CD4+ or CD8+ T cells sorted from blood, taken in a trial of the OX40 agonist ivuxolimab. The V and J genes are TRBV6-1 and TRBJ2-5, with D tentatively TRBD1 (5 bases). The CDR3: CASSEAPRVEETQYF. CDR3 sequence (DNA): TGTGCCAGCAGTGAAGCGCCCAGGGTGGAGGAGACCCAGTACTTC.